These 26 T cell receptor beta chains originate from one sample sequenced in a study of blood T cells in healthy people across ages. PCR was performed a second time for about 7 to 12 cycles using a sample-barcoded 5' primer and a J-beta primer mix. TCRdb analysed the 5' RACE reads with MiXCR anew, one entry per CDR3 protein. The sample carries about 750,000 distinct CDR3 sequences, about 53% recorded once. Material for sequencing was blood. These receptors all stem from a man at least 80 years old in good health.

This chain links TRBV7-9 with TRBJ1-5; no definite D call. The CDR3 contains 16 residues. The ends were cut back, 10 bases at V and 5 bases at J, with 24 bases in the middle. In germline, CDR1 is SEHNR, CDR2 FQNEAQ (reference sequence). CDR3 sequence (DNA): TGTGCCACCATGGACGGGGAGGGAAGTTTAGATCAGCCCCAGCATTTT. This translates into CATMDGEGSLDQPQHF.

This clonotype was seen a handful of times. The V call is TRBV4-2, the J call TRBJ2-1; D is possibly TRBD2 (7 bases). Trimming pared 1 base from V and 9 bases from J, leaving 19 bases between. The CDR3 covers 16 residues. From germline, CDR1 is LGHNA and CDR2 YNFKEQ. CDR3 amino acids: CASSQGGAAGRSEQFF. CDR3 coding DNA: TGTGCCAGCAGCCAAGGGGGGGCAGCGGGACGCAGTGAGCAGTTCTTC.

V and J are TRBV12-3 or TRBV12-4 and TRBJ1-1; D is unclear. Trimming removed 7 bases from V and 2 bases from J, with 5 bases in between. The CDR3 has 11 residues. The CDR3, as DNA: TGTGCCAGCAAATTTAACACTGAAGCTTTCTTT. Its protein product is CASKFNTEAFF.

The chain is built from TRBV20-1 and TRBJ2-7; TRBD1 agrees at 9 bases. Germline V lookup: CDR1 DFQATT, CDR2 SNEGSKA (reference sequence). This CDR3 spans 14 amino acids. The trim removed 2 bases at V and 1 base at J, leaving 3 bases unmatched. CDR3 amino acids: CSARKTGGSYEQYF. CDR3 bases: TGCAGTGCTAGAAAGACAGGGGGATCCTACGAGCAGTACTTC.

The table lists this clonotype with a count of one. The V call is TRBV20-1, the J call TRBJ1-2; 7 bases align to TRBD1. The germline V gene encodes CDR1 DFQATT and CDR2 SNEGSKA (reference sequence). V lost 0 bases and J lost 7; bases outside the gene matches: 11. The CDR3 spans 15 residues. CDR3: CSARDPIDRACGYTF. CDR3 nucleotide sequence: TGCAGTGCTAGAGACCCCATCGACAGGGCGTGTGGCTACACCTTC.

This chain uses TRBV7-2 with TRBJ2-7; 10 bases are shared with TRBD2. CDR1 SGHTA and CDR2 FQGNSA come from the germline V gene. This CDR3 region has 15 residues. Trimming cost V 5 bases and J 4 bases; bases outside gene matches: 8. This chain's CDR3 is CASSASGLARYEQYF. DNA for the CDR3: TGTGCCAGCAGCGCATCGGGACTAGCGAGGTACGAGCAGTACTTC.

CDR3 in amino acids: CASSVVASGRVYNEQFF. The CDR3 DNA reads as TGTGCCAGCAGCGTAGTGGCTAGCGGGAGGGTCTACAATGAGCAGTTCTTC. V is TRBV9 and J is TRBJ2-1; TRBD2 matches at 12 bases. With 0 bases clipped from V and 3 bases from J, the junction kept 4 bases outside the gene matches. The CDR3 extends over 17 amino acids. Germline V gene sequence: CDR1 SGDLS, CDR2 YYNGEE.

This clonotype came up many times. The chain carries TRBV7-2 and TRBJ2-7, with 7 bases lining up with TRBD1. The germline V gene has CDR1 SGHTA and CDR2 FQGNSA. CDR3 length: 14 amino acids. Trimming took 1 base from V and 3 from J; bases not matched to a gene: 3. CDR3 sequence reads: CASSLGPGGYEQYF. DNA of the CDR3: TGTGCCAGCAGCTTAGGTCCAGGGGGCTACGAGCAGTACTTC. Filled out from reference TRBV7-2 and TRBJ2-7, the complete variable domain reads GAGVSQSPSNKVTEKGKDVELRCDPISGHTALYWYRQSLGQGLEFLIYFQGNSAPDKSGLPSDRFSAERTGGSVSTLTIQRTQQEDSAVYLCASSLGPGGYEQYFGPGTRLTVT.

The rearrangement uses TRBV20-1 and TRBJ1-2, with D possibly matching TRBD1 (6 bases). Per the germline V gene, CDR1 is DFQATT and CDR2 is SNEGSKA (reference sequence). The CDR3 extends over 15 amino acids. Trimming removed 0 bases at V and 0 bases at J, with 11 bases between. The CDR3 DNA is TGCAGTGCTAGAGATCAAACAGGGTCTAACTATGGCTACACCTTC. This encodes CSARDQTGSNYGYTF.

The gene calls are TRBV6-1 and TRBJ2-7; a weak D match, TRBD2 (6 bases). V dropped 6 bases and J dropped 7 bases, with 16 bases sitting between them. Germline V gene lookup returns CDR1 MNHNS and CDR2 SASEGT. There are 13 residues in the CDR3. CDR3 nucleotide sequence: TGTGCCAGCAGGCGGGATCCCTACAATGAGCAGTACTTC. The encoded protein is CASRRDPYNEQYF.

V gene TRBV5-8 combines with J gene TRBJ2-1; 12 nucleotides match TRBD2. Germline CDR1 and CDR2: SGHTS and YDEGEE. With 3 bases clipped from V and 7 bases from J, the junction kept 8 bases outside the gene matches. The CDR3 runs to 16 residues. The CDR3 DNA is TGTGCCAGCAGCTACCTAGCGGGAGGGCCGATAAATGAGCAGTTCTTC. Translating it yields CASSYLAGGPINEQFF.

The V and J genes are TRBV5-1 and TRBJ2-1, with 9 bases lining up with TRBD2. This CDR3 has 15 amino acids. The J segment lost 8 bases and the V segment lost 1 base, leaving 7 bases of the junction unmatched. CDR1 and CDR2 (germline): SGHRS, YFSETQ. Here the CDR3 reads CASSLISGSLDEQFF. The CDR3 DNA is TGCGCCAGCAGCTTGATTAGCGGGAGTTTAGATGAGCAGTTCTTC.

The chain combines TRBV29-1 with TRBJ2-5, with 7 bases matching TRBD1. Germline V CDR1 and CDR2: SQVTM, ANQGSEA. This CDR3 comprises 14 residues. V shed 7 bases and J 2 bases; nucleotides not matched to a gene: 10. CDR3 coding DNA: TGCAGCGGCCAAGACAGGGCGAGTCAAGAGACCCAGTACTTC. It yields the protein CSGQDRASQETQYF.

This rearrangement joins TRBV24-1 to TRBJ2-1; 11 positions match TRBD2. The trim removed 3 bases at V and 4 bases at J, leaving 7 bases unmatched. Per germline, CDR1 KGHDR and CDR2 SFDVKD. The CDR3 extends over 17 amino acids. The CDR3 here is CATSDPSTSGGYNEQFF. Here the CDR3 DNA reads TGTGCCACCAGTGATCCTTCAACTAGCGGGGGTTACAATGAGCAGTTCTTC.

This clonotype was counted between two and nine times. The rearrangement links TRBV4-1 to TRBJ1-2, with unresolved D. V lost 1 base, J lost 2 bases, and 8 bases lay in between. Germline V lookup: CDR1 MGHRA, CDR2 YSYEKL. The CDR3 is made up of 14 amino acids. As DNA, the CDR3 is TGCGCCAGCAGCCAAGCGGGTTTAAACTATGGCTACACCTTC. It is translated as CASSQAGLNYGYTF.

The V and J genes are TRBV3-1 and TRBJ2-1, with 7 bases identical to TRBD2. Germline V gene lookup returns CDR1 LGHDT and CDR2 YNNKEL (reference sequence). The CDR3 loop spans 12 amino acids. V dropped 5 bases and J dropped 10; count of bases not matched to a gene: 5. The chain's CDR3 is CASSAELAEQFF. The DNA for the CDR3 is TGTGCCAGCAGCGCCGAACTAGCGGAGCAGTTCTTC.

This clonotype came up a few times. The chain combines TRBV20-1 with TRBJ2-7; 7 bases match TRBD2. The V gene end was trimmed by 2 bases and the J gene end by 0 bases; junction bases not matched to a gene: 7. This CDR3 spans 15 amino acids. CDR1 and CDR2 from the germline V gene are DFQATT and SNEGSKA (reference sequence). The CDR3 loop is CSARHAGDSSYEQYF. Written as DNA, the CDR3 is TGCAGTGCTAGACACGCGGGGGATAGCTCCTACGAGCAGTACTTC.

This chain links TRBV11-2 with TRBJ2-3; unclear D gene. V was pared by 6 bases and J by 0 bases, with 13 bases between. Germline CDR1 and CDR2: SGHAT and FQNNGV. This CDR3 is 15 amino acids long. The CDR3: CASRKPATSTDTQYF. The CDR3 coding sequence is TGTGCCAGCAGGAAACCTGCGACTAGCACAGATACGCAGTATTTT.

The chain recombines TRBV5-1 with TRBJ2-1, with 10 positions matching TRBD2. CDR3 size: 19 residues. The junction had 13 bases not matched to a gene; V was cut back by 4 bases and J by 0 bases. In germline, CDR1 is SGHRS, CDR2 YFSETQ. The CDR3 DNA reads as TGCGCCAGCAGCGAAAGGGCTAGCGGGAGTTACAGCTCCTACAATGAGCAGTTCTTC. Protein product: CASSERASGSYSSYNEQFF.

This clonotype has just a few counts. The genes are TRBV6-5 and TRBJ1-6; tentatively, D is TRBD1 (6 bases). Germline V lookup: CDR1 MNHEY, CDR2 SVGAGI. V was shortened by 6 bases and J by 2 bases, with 8 bases between the two germline ends. The CDR3 is 14 amino acids. CDR3 protein: CASSRQAYNSPLHF. The CDR3 DNA is TGTGCCAGCAGCCGACAGGCCTATAATTCACCCCTCCACTTT.

The chain combines TRBV20-1 with TRBJ2-3; no firm D call. The CDR3 covers 13 residues. CDR1 is DFQATT, CDR2 SNEGSKA, per germline (reference sequence). V lost 3 bases to trimming and J lost 3 bases, with 10 bases between them. The DNA of the CDR3 is TGCAGTGCTAGCTTTGGTGGGACAGATACGCAGTATTTT. Its translation is CSASFGGTDTQYF.

CDR3: CASSQTLASSYEQYF. The CDR3 coding sequence is TGCGCCAGCAGCCAAACTCTAGCGTCCTCCTACGAGCAGTACTTC. The V and J genes are TRBV4-3 and TRBJ2-7; D perhaps matches TRBD2 (6 bases). Trimming cost V 2 bases and J 0 bases, with 11 bases left between them. The CDR3 spans 15 residues. Germline loops: CDR1 LGHNA, CDR2 YSLEER.

This rearrangement joins TRBV12-3 or TRBV12-4 to TRBJ2-5; D remains unclear. This CDR3 contains 13 residues. The V gene lost 1 base and the J gene lost 4 bases, with 7 bases spanning the gap. This CDR3 reads CASSLGAVETQYF. CDR3 coding DNA: TGTGCCAGCAGTTTAGGGGCCGTAGAGACCCAGTACTTC.

This clonotype appeared once. The chain combines TRBV10-3 with TRBJ2-1; tentative D call: TRBD1 (5 bases). The length of the CDR3 is 10 residues. The V end lost 10 bases, the J end lost 9 bases, and 10 bases lay between the germline ends. Germline CDR1 ENHRY, CDR2 SYGVKD. CDR3 amino acids: CATWGSEQFF. For the CDR3, the DNA is TGTGCCACTTGGGGCAGTGAGCAGTTCTTC.

This clonotype was detected only a few times. The V call is TRBV5-1, the J call TRBJ2-3, with no clear D. CDR1 is SGHRS, CDR2 YFSETQ, per germline. The V end lost 4 bases, the J end lost 14 bases, and 29 bases lay between the germline ends. The CDR3 spans 16 residues. The CDR3 region is CASSEAIGPANRYAYF. The CDR3 bases are TGCGCCAGCAGCGAGGCCATTGGGCCGGCGAACAGATACGCGTATTTT.

J is TRBJ2-6 and V is TRBV11-2; D not certain. Trimming took 5 bases from V and 8 from J, leaving 19 bases between them. CDR3 length: 16 residues. Germline CDR1 is SGHAT and CDR2 is FQNNGV. The CDR3 DNA follows: TGTGCCAGCAGCCCGCTCTTGGGGTCCGAATCCAACGTCCTGACTTTC. Amino acids: CASSPLLGSESNVLTF. Full variable domain (remainder filled in from reference TRBV11-2 and TRBJ2-6): EAGVAQSPRYKIIEKRQSVAFWCNPISGHATLYWYQQILGQGPKLLIQFQNNGVVDDSQLPKDRFSAERLKGVDSTLKIQPAKLEDSAVYLCASSPLLGSESNVLTFGAGSRLTVL.